This entry features one TCR beta chain sequence. The antigen remains unidentified. TCRdb processed the reads anew with MiXCR; each CDR3 protein has one entry. Here the sample spans a few hundred thousand distinct CDR3 sequences, roughly 22% being singletons. From germline, CDR1 is DFQATT and CDR2 SNEGSKA (reference sequence). The length of the CDR3 is 13 residues. Trimming took off 4 bases at V and 0 bases at J, with 9 bases between the two ends. The sample comes from a study of T cell repertoires in cytomegalovirus infection. About the research overall: Public TCR beta signatures indicated both CMV infection and matching HLA type.

Study results and limitations: HLA-C-restricted, CMV-specific TCR beta clonotypes were dominant ex vivo.

The chain is built from TRBV20-1 and TRBJ2-5, with D unclear. Material for sequencing was CD8+ T cells from PBMCs. The receptor comes from a human donor in good health (CMV status not recorded). Some clones in this sample may be carry-over from other donors' samples. The CDR3: CSATDTNQETQYF. CDR3 bases: TGCAGTGCTACCGACACCAACCAAGAGACCCAGTACTTC.